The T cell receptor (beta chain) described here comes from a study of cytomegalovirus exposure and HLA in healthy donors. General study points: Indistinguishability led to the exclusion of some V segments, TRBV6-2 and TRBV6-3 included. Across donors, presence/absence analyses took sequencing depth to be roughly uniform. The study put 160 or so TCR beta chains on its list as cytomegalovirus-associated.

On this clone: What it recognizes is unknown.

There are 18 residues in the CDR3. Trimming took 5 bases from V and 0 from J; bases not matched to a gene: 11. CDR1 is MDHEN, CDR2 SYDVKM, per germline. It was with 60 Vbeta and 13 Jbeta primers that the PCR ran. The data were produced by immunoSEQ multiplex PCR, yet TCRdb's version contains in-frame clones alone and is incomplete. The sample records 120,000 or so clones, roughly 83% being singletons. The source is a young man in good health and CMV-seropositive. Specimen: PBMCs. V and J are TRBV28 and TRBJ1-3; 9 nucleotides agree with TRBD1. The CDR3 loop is CASSHRGRGDDSGNTIYF. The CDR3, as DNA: TGTGCCAGCAGTCACAGGGGGCGCGGGGACGACTCTGGAAACACCATATATTTT.